This section outlines one T cell receptor beta chain sequence together with its context. The antigen is undetermined. This record comes from a study of T-cell reconstitution after alpha-beta-depleted transplantation in children. As it was prepared, the TCRbeta library received unique molecular identifiers. Using its own MiXCR run on the PCR reads, TCRdb lists one record per CDR3 protein. The sample yields 300,000 to 400,000 distinct CDR3 sequences, roughly 16% seen once. Study-level results: Expanded clones from the graft, numbering several hundred, reportedly supplied alpha-beta T cells about two months after transplant. Several patients had high TCRbeta diversity at day 60; it came from surviving recipient T cells and thymic progenitors.

The receptor was derived from a male patient between 2 and 10 years old who had a stem cell transplant for acute lymphoblastic leukemia, so the T cells may come from the graft donor. Sequencing used PBMCs, mostly from graft donor cells, obtained 360 days after TCRalphabeta/CD19-depleted stem cell transplant.

In DNA form, the CDR3 reads TGCAGCGTTGGAACCCCTGGGGTAGATACGCAGTATTTT. This sequence encodes CSVGTPGVDTQYF. This chain links TRBV29-1 with TRBJ2-3; D gene uncertain. The CDR3 extends over 13 amino acids. The V and J ends lost 4 bases and 5 bases respectively, with 13 bases between them. Germline V lookup: CDR1 SQVTM, CDR2 ANQGSEA.